The text below deals with one TCR beta chain. This record comes from a study of cytomegalovirus exposure and HLA in healthy donors. CDR3 size: 14 residues. J lost 5 bases, V lost 3 bases, and 9 bases had no gene match. Germline lookup yields CDR1 GTSNPN and CDR2 SVGIG (reference sequence). Researchers ran the PCR with 60 Vbeta and 13 Jbeta primers. The data were produced by immunoSEQ multiplex PCR, yet TCRdb's version contains in-frame clones alone and is incomplete. The sample has 150,000 to 180,000 clones; 70% to 80% are singletons. This clonotype originated in a man aged 25-40 years in good health and CMV-seropositive. The material sequenced was PBMCs. The gene calls are TRBV30 and TRBJ1-2; 7 bases align to TRBD1. This chain's CDR3 is CAWRAKDRTYGYTF. In DNA, the CDR3 is TGTGCCTGGAGGGCCAAGGACAGGACGTATGGCTACACCTTC.